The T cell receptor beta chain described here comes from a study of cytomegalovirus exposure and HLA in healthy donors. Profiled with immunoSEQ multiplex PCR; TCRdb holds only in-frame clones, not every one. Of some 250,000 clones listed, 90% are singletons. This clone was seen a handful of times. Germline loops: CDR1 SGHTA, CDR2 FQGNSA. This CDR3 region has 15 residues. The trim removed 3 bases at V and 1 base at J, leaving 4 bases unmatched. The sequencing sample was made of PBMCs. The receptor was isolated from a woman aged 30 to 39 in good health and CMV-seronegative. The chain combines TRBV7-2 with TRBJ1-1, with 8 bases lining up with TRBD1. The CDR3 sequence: CASSFQTGGNTEAFF. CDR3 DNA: TGTGCCAGCAGCTTCCAAACAGGGGGGAACACTGAAGCTTTCTTT.